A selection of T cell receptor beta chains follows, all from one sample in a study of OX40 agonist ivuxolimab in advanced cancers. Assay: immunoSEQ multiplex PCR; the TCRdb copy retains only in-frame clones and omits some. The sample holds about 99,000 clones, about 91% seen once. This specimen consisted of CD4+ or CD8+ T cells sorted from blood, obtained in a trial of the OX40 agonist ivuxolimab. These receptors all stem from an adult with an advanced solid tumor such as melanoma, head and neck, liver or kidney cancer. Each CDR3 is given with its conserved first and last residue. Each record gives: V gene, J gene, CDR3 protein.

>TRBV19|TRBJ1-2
CASTSTGTGGNYGYTF
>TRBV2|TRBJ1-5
CASAGATGGNNQPQHF
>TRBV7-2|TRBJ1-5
CASSIRVMQPQHF
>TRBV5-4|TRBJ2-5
CASSLGLAGGETQYF
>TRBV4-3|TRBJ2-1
CASSQKVPGLAGGPPNEQFF
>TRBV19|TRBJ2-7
CASSTWDGAYEQYF
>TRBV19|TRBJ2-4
CASSNHKATNIQYF
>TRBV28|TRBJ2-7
CASRLSGSYEQYF
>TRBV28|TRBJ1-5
CASSASQPQHF
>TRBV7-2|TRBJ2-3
CASSFFQGAVTDTQYF
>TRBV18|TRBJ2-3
CASSPGTGTDTQYF
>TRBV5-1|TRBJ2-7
CASSRDRALVEQYF
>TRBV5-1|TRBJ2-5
CASSLDGSGGGKTQYF
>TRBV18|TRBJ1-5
CASSPEQGGQPQHF
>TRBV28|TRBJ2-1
CASSAGGPYNEQFF
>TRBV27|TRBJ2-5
CASSLKRVETQYF